These 15 T cell receptor beta chains share one sample of origin, sequenced in a study of shared clonotypes between healthy human individuals. The protocol was immunoSEQ multiplex PCR, while the TCRdb copy is restricted to in-frame clones and leaves out a portion. The table includes more than 2 million clones, 90% to 95% detected once. The source material was naive CD4+ T cells sorted from blood. Subset in this sample: CD45RA+ positively selected. The receptors stem from a man between 18 and 35 years old in good health.

The chain is built from TRBV30 and TRBJ1-5; TRBD1 is a possible D gene (5 bases). Trimming shortened V by 0 bases and J by 0 bases, and 9 bases separated the two germline ends. The CDR3 runs to 15 residues. Per the germline V gene, CDR1 is GTSNPN and CDR2 is SVGIG (reference sequence). In DNA form, the CDR3 reads TGTGCCTGGAGTGTACAGAGGGGTAGCAATCAGCCCCAGCATTTT. Encoded protein: CAWSVQRGSNQPQHF. The full variable domain, its missing parts supplied by reference TRBV30 and TRBJ1-5, is SQTIHQWPATLVQPVGSPLSLECTVEGTSNPNLYWYRQAAGRGLQLLFYSVGIGQISSEVPQNLSASRPQDRQFILSSKKLLLSDSGFYLCAWSVQRGSNQPQHFGDGTRLSIL.

The V gene is TRBV19, the J gene TRBJ1-4; 7 nucleotides match TRBD1. CDR1 is LNHDA, CDR2 SQIVND, per germline (reference sequence). The CDR3 is made up of 16 amino acids. V shed 7 bases, J shed 0 bases, and the junction held 8 bases outside the gene matches. CDR3 protein: CASTTTGLTTNEKLFF. CDR3 DNA: TGTGCCAGTACCACGACAGGGTTGACAACTAATGAAAAACTGTTTTTT.

Regarding this clone: A much larger clone lies a single base off, so this may be a read error. Other DNA sequences of this sample code for an identical CDR3. The genes are TRBV2 and TRBJ2-7, with D perhaps matching TRBD2 (5 bases). The germline V gene encodes CDR1 SNHLY and CDR2 FYNNEI. The CDR3 is made up of 12 amino acids. The DNA for the CDR3 is TGCGCCAGCAGCCGGGATTCTACGAGCAAGTACTTC. It yields the protein CASSRDSTSKYF.

The chain has TRBV5-4 and TRBJ2-5; 8 nucleotides match TRBD1. Trimming at V came to 6 bases and at J to 5 bases, leaving 12 bases not matched to a gene. The CDR3 totals 15 residues. Germline CDR1 SGHNT, CDR2 YYREEE (reference sequence). CDR3 in amino acids: CASNAPGQVIETQYF. The CDR3, as DNA: TGTGCCAGCAACGCCCCGGGACAGGTGATTGAGACCCAGTACTTC.

The chain carries TRBV2 and TRBJ1-1; the D is unclear. The V and J ends lost 6 bases and 1 base respectively, with 12 bases between them. The germline gives CDR1 SNHLY, CDR2 FYNNEI. CDR3 length equals 14 residues. CDR3 bases: TGTGCCAGCAGCGGGGAGGGTGGGAACACTGAAGCTTTCTTT. Translation: CASSGEGGNTEAFF.

The chain has TRBV19 and TRBJ1-5; D not certain. Trimming cost V 2 bases and J 2 bases, with 7 bases left between them. CDR1 is LNHDA and CDR2 is SQIVND in the germline V gene (reference sequence). The CDR3 covers 14 residues. The CDR3 sequence: CASSISVGNQPQHF. As DNA, the CDR3 is TGTGCCAGTAGTATAAGCGTGGGCAATCAGCCCCAGCATTTT.

The J gene is TRBJ2-2, the V gene TRBV2; D call uncertain. The V end lost 10 bases, the J end lost 6 bases, and 12 bases lay between the germline ends. The CDR3 is 12 amino acids. Germline loops: CDR1 SNHLY, CDR2 FYNNEI. CDR3 nucleotide sequence: TGTGCCATCGTGACCCTTGCCGGGGAGCTGTTTTTT. It specifies CAIVTLAGELFF.

Only one count was recorded for this clone. This chain joins TRBV5-1 and TRBJ1-2, with 8 bases that match TRBD1. The V and J ends lost 4 bases and 5 bases, in that order; junction bases with no gene match: 7. Germline lookup yields CDR1 SGHRS and CDR2 YFSETQ. The CDR3 has 14 amino acids. This CDR3 reads CASSRTGGAYGYTF. The CDR3 region has the DNA TGCGCCAGCAGCCGAACAGGGGGAGCTTATGGCTACACCTTC.

The genes are TRBV5-1 and TRBJ2-2; 8 positions agree with TRBD1. Trimming cost V 1 base and J 0 bases; bases outside gene matches: 5. Germline loops: CDR1 SGHRS, CDR2 YFSETQ. CDR3 length equals 17 residues. The CDR3 region is CASSLHPGQANTGELFF. CDR3 bases: TGCGCCAGCAGCTTGCATCCGGGACAGGCGAACACCGGGGAGCTGTTTTTT.

This chain connects TRBV28 to TRBJ1-3, with no clear D. Looked up from germline, CDR1 is MDHEN and CDR2 is SYDVKM. The CDR3 spans 15 residues. Trimming took off 6 bases at V and 0 bases at J, with 12 bases between the two ends. The CDR3 sequence: CASSFQRSSGNTIYF. CDR3 coding DNA: TGTGCCAGCAGCTTCCAGCGGAGCTCTGGAAACACCATATATTTT.

This chain links TRBV30 with TRBJ2-3; a possible D gene is TRBD2 (6 bases). CDR1 is GTSNPN, CDR2 SVGIG, per germline (reference sequence). The CDR3 has 15 residues. Trimming shortened V by 0 bases and J by 0 bases, and 10 bases separated the two germline ends. The CDR3 coding sequence is TGTGCCTGGAGTGTACGCGGGGCTAGCACAGATACGCAGTATTTT. Protein product: CAWSVRGASTDTQYF.

Of note for this clone: At the DNA level, this CDR3 is encoded by other sequences in the same sample as well. This rearrangement joins TRBV2 to TRBJ2-5; TRBD1 agrees at 11 bases. The germline gives CDR1 SNHLY, CDR2 FYNNEI. J gave up 2 bases and V 6 bases, and 2 bases lay outside the gene matches. The CDR3 spans 14 residues. The CDR3 is CASSRDRGQETQYF. In nucleotides, the CDR3 is TGTGCCAGCAGCAGGGACAGGGGGCAAGAGACCCAGTACTTC.

Concerning this clone itself: Other DNA sequences in the sample encode the same CDR3. The chain has TRBV11-2 and TRBJ1-2; TRBD1 aligns across 8 bases. The CDR3 is made up of 14 amino acids. CDR1 is SGHAT, CDR2 FQNNGV, per germline. The J segment lost 2 bases and the V segment lost 5 bases, leaving 4 bases of the junction unmatched. The CDR3 nucleotides read TGTGCCAGCAGCCCAGGACAGGGCAACTATGGCTACACCTTC. Its translation is CASSPGQGNYGYTF.

The chain recombines TRBV7-8 with TRBJ2-7; 8 bases fit TRBD1. CDR3 length: 15 amino acids. The V segment lost 4 bases and the J segment 4 bases; nucleotides outside the gene matches: 9. Germline V gives CDR1 SGHVS, CDR2 FQNEAQ. The CDR3 reads CASSSRQGMAYEQYF. The CDR3 DNA is TGTGCCAGCAGCTCCAGACAGGGGATGGCTTACGAGCAGTACTTC. Combining the CDR3 with reference TRBV7-8 and TRBJ2-7 gives the whole variable domain GAGVSQSPRYKVAKRGQDVALRCDPISGHVSLFWYQQALGQGPEFLTYFQNEAQLDKSGLPSDRFFAERPEGSVSTLKIQRTQQEDSAVYLCASSSRQGMAYEQYFGPGTRLTVT.

The CDR3 protein is CASSLGDRGLEETQYF. The CDR3 nucleotides read TGTGCCAGCAGCTTGGGGGACAGGGGGCTGGAAGAGACCCAGTACTTC. This chain links TRBV7-9 with TRBJ2-5; 12 positions match TRBD1. The CDR3 length is 16 residues. V shed 3 bases and J 3 bases; nucleotides not matched to a gene: 5. The V gene's germline CDR1 is SEHNR and CDR2 FQNEAQ (reference sequence).